The T cell receptor (beta chain) described here comes from a study of T cell clonotyping in hematopoietic cell transplantation. The CDR3 is made up of 15 amino acids. Trimming cost V 7 bases and J 3 bases; bases outside gene matches: 11. Per the germline V gene, CDR1 is SQVTM and CDR2 is ANQGSEA. On this clone: The antigen is not known.

Profiled with immunoSEQ multiplex PCR; TCRdb holds only in-frame clones, not every one. Of over 15,000 clones in the sample, over 90% were seen once. Findings and caveats of the study: No sorting was done, leaving CD4 and CD8 contributions mixed. At the given depth, recipient repertoires were over 97% de novo clonotypes. Graft donor and pretransplant recipient Inverse Simpson Index values predicted broader posttransplant TCR diversity. Recipient TCR diversity dropped after transplant; expanded clonotypes rose from day 30 to 180.

V is TRBV29-1 and J is TRBJ2-1, with 8 positions matching TRBD1. The TCR comes from a man between 40 and 49 years old in good health. Some clones in this sample may be carry-over from other donors' samples. Input material: peripheral blood mononuclear cells. CDR3 DNA: TGCAGCGCTCGGGGTCGGGACAGGAGCTACAATGAGCAGTTCTTC. Its translation: CSARGRDRSYNEQFF.